These 2 T cell receptor beta chains came from one sample sequenced in a study of T cells in Graves' hyperthyroidism and ophthalmopathy. There were TCR beta CDR3 regions amplified from RNA transcripts. First-round RT-PCR with HTBI primers amplified the TCR CDR3 region. TCRdb fed the multiplex PCR reads into MiXCR, producing one record per CDR3 protein. Among around 290,000 distinct CDR3 sequences listed, 13% were seen once. Input material: blood. The receptors stem from a woman under 40 with Graves' hyperthyroidism that later progressed to Graves' ophthalmopathy.

This clonotype was seen at least ten times. The chain combines TRBV12-3 or TRBV12-4 with TRBJ2-1; 9 bases fit TRBD2. The length of the CDR3 is 15 residues. Trimming cost V 3 bases and J 8 bases; bases outside gene matches: 8. CDR3 nucleotide sequence: TGTGCCAGCAGTTTGGCGGGAGGGCCTAAGGATGAGCAGTTCTTC. Translating it yields CASSLAGGPKDEQFF.

This clonotype was observed many times. This chain uses TRBV27 with TRBJ2-5; no clear D. The CDR3 sequence is 15 residues long. Trimming pared 5 bases from V and 3 bases from J, leaving 16 bases between. CDR1 is MNHEY, CDR2 SMNVEV, per germline (reference sequence). CDR3 sequence reads: CASSPPGGWKETQYF. DNA for the CDR3: TGTGCCAGCAGTCCGCCCGGCGGCTGGAAAGAGACCCAGTACTTC.